Sequencing of this T cell receptor (beta chain) was carried out in a study of blood T cell repertoires in COVID-19. Study information: Sources were T cells, B-cell-depleted T cells, or PBMCs; the material itself was cDNA or gDNA.

This CDR3 is 15 amino acids long. J gave up 5 bases and V 5 bases, and 5 bases lay outside the gene matches. Germline lookup yields CDR1 SGHAT and CDR2 FQNNGV. In the source study's methods: Quantification of nucleated cells was approximated via reference gene primer amplification. TCRdb's copy holds only in-frame clones and misses some; the assay was immunoSEQ multiplex PCR. That table furnishes V, J and clone size, whereas the DNA furnished D and trimming. The sample records fewer than 350,000 clones, roughly nine tenths being singletons. Seattle patients were enrolled while actively infected and followed longitudinally.

The sequenced material came from peripheral blood. V usage is TRBV11-2 and J usage is TRBJ2-3; 12 nucleotides line up with TRBD2. This TCR derives from a woman aged 25 to 39 with COVID-19, enrolled during active disease. The CDR3 region is CASSPTSGGIDTQYF. DNA of the CDR3: TGTGCCAGCAGCCCGACTAGCGGGGGCATAGATACGCAGTATTTT.